This T cell receptor beta chain was captured in a study of technical replicates of blood from a handful of donors. Clones were read by immunoSEQ multiplex PCR, and TCRdb kept only the in-frame ones, dropping some. The top ten hold roughly 3.1% of the sample, which has roughly 50,000 clones, about 95% seen once. CDR1 SGHTA and CDR2 FQGNSA come from the germline V gene. Trimming shortened V by 1 base and J by 4 bases, and 14 bases separated the two germline ends. CDR3 length: 16 amino acids. This sequence joins TRBV7-2 and TRBJ2-1; maybe TRBD2 (5 bases). The specimen sequenced was PBMCs. The clonotype originates from a human donor in good health. Some clones in this sample may be carry-over from other donors' samples. Here the CDR3 reads CASSLGVGVGYNEQFF. In DNA form, the CDR3 reads TGTGCCAGCAGCTTAGGGGTGGGAGTTGGGTACAATGAGCAGTTCTTC.